These 4 T cell receptor beta chains came from one sample sequenced in a study of regulatory T cells in long-lasting Graves disease. Time point specified: persistent/refractory GD, antithyroid drugs over 5 years with positive TRAb. Preparation of the TCR library used RNA extracted from PBMCs. To make TCR beta libraries, researchers used iRepertoire HTBI primers and Arm-PCR of CDR3 regions. In TCRdb, the multiplex PCR reads were re-called with MiXCR into one record per CDR3 protein. The repertoire includes 500,000 to 800,000 distinct CDR3 sequences, approximately 29% of them detected once, and around 40% sits in the top ten. This material consisted of peripheral blood mononuclear cells (PBMCs), taken when the disease was refractory, from a patient treated with antithyroid drugs. Receptors were obtained from a female donor with Graves disease.

This clonotype was counted at least ten times. CDR3 DNA: TGCAGCGTTTATCAGAATCCCAGTGCCGAGCAGTACTTC. Its translation is CSVYQNPSAEQYF. The chain employs TRBV29-1 and TRBJ2-7; D call uncertain. The germline V and J ends were trimmed by 5 bases and 6 bases, with 17 bases remaining between them. CDR1 is SQVTM and CDR2 is ANQGSEA in the germline V gene. This CDR3 comprises 13 residues.

A few counts support this clonotype. The rearrangement uses TRBV7-9 and TRBJ1-4; TRBD1 is a possible D gene (5 bases). The length of the CDR3 is 12 residues. Trimming pared 6 bases from V and 13 bases from J, leaving 15 bases between. The V gene's germline CDR1 is SEHNR and CDR2 FQNEAQ (reference sequence). CDR3 amino acids: CASSGRGVRLFF. In DNA form, the CDR3 reads TGTGCCAGCAGTGGAAGGGGAGTTAGACTGTTTTTT.

The J gene is TRBJ1-1, the V gene TRBV6-2 or TRBV6-3; tentative D call: TRBD1 (5 bases). CDR1 is MNHEY, CDR2 SVGEGT, per germline. This CDR3 has 14 amino acids. Trimming removed 2 bases from V and 1 base from J, with 8 bases in between. As DNA, the CDR3 is TGTGCCAGCAGTTACCGGGACCAGAACACTGAAGCTTTCTTT. Translation gives CASSYRDQNTEAFF.

At least ten counts were recorded for this clonotype. This chain joins TRBV11-1 and TRBJ1-1; 7 nucleotides match TRBD1. Per the germline V gene, CDR1 is SGHAT and CDR2 is FQDESV (reference sequence). CDR3 size: 14 residues. Germline trimming cut 6 bases from V and 5 bases from J; bases unmatched to any gene: 9. The DNA for the CDR3 is TGTGCCAGCAGTCCTAGACAGGGTTGGACTGAAGCTTTCTTT. Translation gives CASSPRQGWTEAFF.